Shown below are 21 T cell receptor beta chains from a single sample sequenced in a study of T cell repertoires in cytomegalovirus infection. MiXCR, run by TCRdb on the reads, gives a single entry per CDR3 protein. In the table there are 300,000 or so distinct CDR3 sequences, roughly 24% of which are singletons. The sample taken for sequencing was PBMCs. Receptor source: a human donor in good health (CMV status not recorded). Some clones in this sample may be carry-over from other donors' samples.

This chain joins TRBV2 and TRBJ2-1; 9 bases match TRBD2. V was pared by 6 bases and J by 4 bases, with 10 bases of the junction left unmatched. The CDR3 covers 16 residues. Germline V gives CDR1 SNHLY, CDR2 FYNNEI. The CDR3 DNA sequence: TGTGCCAGCAGATTCATAGCGGGAGTAGGTTACAATGAGCAGTTCTTC. It is translated as CASRFIAGVGYNEQFF.

The chain is built from TRBV7-2 and TRBJ1-3; D not certain. The CDR3 length is 13 residues. CDR1 and CDR2 (germline): SGHTA, FQGNSA. V dropped 4 bases and J dropped 4 bases, with 8 bases sitting between them. Written as DNA, the CDR3 is TGTGCCAGCAGCTCCCTGGGAGGAAACACCATATATTTT. This translates into CASSSLGGNTIYF.

This clonotype occurred many times. The CDR3 DNA reads TGTGCCAGCAGGGTCGGGACAGGGCCCTACGAGCAGTACTTC. Translating gives CASRVGTGPYEQYF. The rearrangement uses TRBV7-8 and TRBJ2-7; 9 bases agree with TRBD1. V dropped 6 bases and J dropped 2; count of bases not matched to a gene: 5. The CDR3 spans 14 residues. Per germline, CDR1 SGHVS and CDR2 FQNEAQ.

The chain employs TRBV7-2 and TRBJ2-7, with 9 positions matching TRBD2. V shed 2 bases and J 4 bases; nucleotides not matched to a gene: 6. The CDR3 totals 15 residues. Germline V gene sequence: CDR1 SGHTA, CDR2 FQGNSA. The CDR3 sequence: CASSLIGLAGYEQYF. CDR3 nucleotide sequence: TGTGCCAGCAGCTTAATCGGGCTAGCGGGATACGAGCAGTACTTC.

This clonotype has only a few counts. The genes are TRBV7-3 and TRBJ1-2; 7 bases match TRBD1. J gave up 4 bases and V 0 bases, and 5 bases lay outside the gene matches. Germline V gives CDR1 SGHTA, CDR2 FQGTGA. The CDR3 covers 15 residues. The DNA of the CDR3 is TGTGCCAGCAGCTTAACCGGGACAGCTCTCTATGGCTACACCTTC. Protein sequence: CASSLTGTALYGYTF. Based on the CDR3 plus reference TRBV7-3 and TRBJ1-2, the full variable domain is GAGVSQTPSNKVTEKGKYVELRCDPISGHTALYWYRQSLGQGPEFLIYFQGTGAADDSGLPNDRFFAVRPEGSVSTLKIQRTERGDSAVYLCASSLTGTALYGYTFGSGTRLTVV.

V is TRBV6-2 or TRBV6-3 and J is TRBJ1-6; D not certain. This CDR3 has 15 residues. Trimming removed 6 bases at V and 8 bases at J, with 17 bases between. CDR1 and CDR2 (germline): MNHEY, SVGEGT. The CDR3 DNA sequence: TGTGCCAGCAGGGACGGCGGGCTATTGGATTCACCCCTCCACTTT. Amino acid sequence: CASRDGGLLDSPLHF.

The rearrangement links TRBV20-1 to TRBJ1-5, with no clear D. V was trimmed by 5 bases and J by 3 bases, leaving 14 bases between them. CDR1 and CDR2 (germline): DFQATT, SNEGSKA (reference sequence). The CDR3 has 14 residues. The CDR3 DNA reads TGCAGTGCTGAATCGGGATACCTCAATCAGCCCCAGCATTTT. Translation gives CSAESGYLNQPQHF.

This clonotype was seen only a few times. Here the CDR3 DNA reads TGTGCCAGCAGGACGGGACTAGCGGCCTACAATGAGCAGTTCTTC. Protein: CASRTGLAAYNEQFF. The rearrangement links TRBV12-3 or TRBV12-4 to TRBJ2-1; 11 bases match TRBD2. The CDR3 spans 15 residues. V shed 6 bases, J shed 2 bases, and the junction held 3 bases outside the gene matches.

The rearrangement uses TRBV29-1 and TRBJ2-3, with a tentative D call TRBD1 (5 bases). The V end was cut by 4 bases, the J end by 2 bases, with 13 bases between. From germline, CDR1 is SQVTM and CDR2 ANQGSEA. The CDR3 contains 14 residues. The CDR3, as DNA: TGCAGCGTTGTCCCAGGACATCTCACAGATACGCAGTATTTT. It specifies CSVVPGHLTDTQYF.

The chain recombines TRBV7-2 with TRBJ2-2, with 9 nucleotides matching TRBD2. CDR1 is SGHTA and CDR2 is FQGNSA in the germline V gene. J lost 7 bases, V lost 2 bases, and 8 bases had no gene match. The CDR3 is made up of 16 amino acids. The CDR3: CASSLSSGTGGGELFF. As DNA, the CDR3 is TGTGCCAGCAGCTTATCTAGCGGGACCGGAGGCGGGGAGCTGTTTTTT.

The chain combines TRBV9 with TRBJ1-5, with D hard to call. CDR3 length: 15 residues. The V end lost 0 bases, the J end lost 0 bases, and 7 bases lay between the germline ends. Germline CDR1 and CDR2: SGDLS and YYNGEE. CDR3 in amino acids: CASSVGVNSNQPQHF. CDR3 coding DNA: TGTGCCAGCAGCGTAGGGGTAAATAGCAATCAGCCCCAGCATTTT. The full variable domain, with the rest looked up from reference TRBV9 and TRBJ1-5, is DSGVTQTPKHLITATGQRVTLRCSPRSGDLSVYWYQQSLDQGLQFLIQYYNGEERAKGNILERFSAQQFPDLHSELNLSSLELGDSALYFCASSVGVNSNQPQHFGDGTRLSIL.

This clonotype has more than one count but fewer than ten. This chain links TRBV25-1 with TRBJ2-1; a possible D gene is TRBD1 (6 bases). V was cut by 4 bases and J by 8 bases, with 9 bases left in between. CDR1 MGHDK and CDR2 SYGVNS come from the germline V gene. The CDR3 runs to 12 residues. CDR3 residues: CASSAGAYEQFF. For the CDR3, the DNA is TGTGCCAGCAGTGCAGGGGCCTATGAGCAGTTCTTC.

This clonotype turned up a few times. The CDR3 sequence: CASSGAWREDTEAFF. The CDR3 DNA sequence: TGTGCCAGCAGTGGTGCGTGGAGGGAAGACACTGAAGCTTTCTTT. The rearrangement joins TRBV2 to TRBJ1-1, with D uncertain. The V end lost 4 bases, the J end lost 3 bases, and 15 bases lay between the germline ends. The CDR3 spans 15 residues. Per germline, CDR1 SNHLY and CDR2 FYNNEI.

This clonotype was seen a few times. This rearrangement joins TRBV19 to TRBJ2-5; unclear D gene. V lost 0 bases, J lost 2 bases, and 10 bases lay in between. The germline CDR1 and CDR2 sequences are LNHDA and SQIVND (reference sequence). The CDR3 extends over 15 amino acids. CDR3 sequence: CASSIDLSYQETQYF. CDR3 DNA sequence: TGTGCCAGTAGTATAGATCTATCGTATCAAGAGACCCAGTACTTC. The whole variable domain, remainder taken from reference TRBV19 and TRBJ2-5, is DGGITQSPKYLFRKEGQNVTLSCEQNLNHDAMYWYRQDPGQGLRLIYYSQIVNDFQKGDIAEGYSVSREKKESFPLTVTSAQKNPTAFYLCASSIDLSYQETQYFGPGTRLLVL.

The genes are TRBV6-5 and TRBJ2-5, with 8 bases fitting TRBD1. The V segment lost 0 bases and the J segment 5 bases; nucleotides outside the gene matches: 5. Looked up from germline, CDR1 is MNHEY and CDR2 is SVGAGI. The CDR3 is made up of 15 amino acids. CDR3 bases: TGTGCCAGCAGTTACTCGCTCACAGGGGGGGAGACCCAGTACTTC. Its protein product is CASSYSLTGGETQYF.

Only a few counts were recorded for this clonotype. CDR3 loop: CASRTPGRAFF. Here the CDR3 DNA reads TGTGCCAGCAGAACCCCAGGGAGAGCTTTCTTT. This rearrangement joins TRBV28 to TRBJ1-1; D perhaps matches TRBD1 (5 bases). Trimming removed 6 bases from V and 10 bases from J, with 12 bases in between. From germline, CDR1 is MDHEN and CDR2 SYDVKM. The CDR3 runs 11 residues.

This clonotype was observed a handful of times. The V and J genes are TRBV12-3 or TRBV12-4 and TRBJ2-6, with no clear D. V was cut by 5 bases and J by 0 bases, with 11 bases left in between. There are 16 residues in the CDR3. CDR3 bases: TGTGCCAGCAGTCCCGGACCAAGCTCTGGGGCCAACGTCCTGACTTTC. This codes for CASSPGPSSGANVLTF.

The CDR3 DNA follows: TGTGCCAGTAGTTGGGACATCTCTGGAAACACCATATATTTT. Protein: CASSWDISGNTIYF. The J gene is TRBJ1-3, the V gene TRBV19; tentatively, D is TRBD1 (6 bases). Deletions cut 5 bases from V and 0 bases from J, with 8 bases between. The CDR3 sequence is 14 residues long. Germline CDR1 and CDR2: LNHDA and SQIVND (reference sequence).

The V and J genes are TRBV20-1 and TRBJ1-6, with D unclear. Trimming removed 6 bases at V and 5 bases at J, with 8 bases between. CDR3 length: 12 amino acids. Germline V gene lookup returns CDR1 DFQATT and CDR2 SNEGSKA (reference sequence). The CDR3 loop is CSASGNNSPLHF. The CDR3 DNA reads TGCAGTGCATCGGGTAATAATTCACCCCTCCACTTT.

The rearrangement joins TRBV5-1 to TRBJ2-1, with a possible D match to TRBD2 (6 bases). V gave up 0 bases and J gave up 4 bases, with 11 bases separating them. Germline assignment: CDR1 SGHRS and CDR2 YFSETQ. The CDR3 has 15 amino acids. CDR3 residues: CASSLAGSAYNEQFF. The CDR3 region has the DNA TGCGCCAGCAGCTTGGCCGGGAGTGCGTACAATGAGCAGTTCTTC.

The sample holds many counts of this clonotype. In nucleotides, the CDR3 is TGTGCCAGCAGCCCCACGGGGAACACAGATACGCAGTATTTT. It yields the protein CASSPTGNTDTQYF. V is TRBV7-9 and J is TRBJ2-3, with D perhaps TRBD2 (5 bases). The germline V gene has CDR1 SEHNR and CDR2 FQNEAQ (reference sequence). The CDR3 totals 14 residues. V was cut by 5 bases and J by 2 bases, with 11 bases left in between.